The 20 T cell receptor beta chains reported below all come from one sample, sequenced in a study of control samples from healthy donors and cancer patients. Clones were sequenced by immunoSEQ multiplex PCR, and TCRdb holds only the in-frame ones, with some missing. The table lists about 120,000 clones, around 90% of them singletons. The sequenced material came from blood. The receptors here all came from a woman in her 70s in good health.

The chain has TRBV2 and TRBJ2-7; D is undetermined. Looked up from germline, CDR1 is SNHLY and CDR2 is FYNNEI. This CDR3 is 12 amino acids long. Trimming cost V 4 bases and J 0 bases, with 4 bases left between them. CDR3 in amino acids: CASSASSYEQYF. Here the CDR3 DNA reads TGTGCCAGCAGTGCCAGCTCCTACGAGCAGTACTTC.

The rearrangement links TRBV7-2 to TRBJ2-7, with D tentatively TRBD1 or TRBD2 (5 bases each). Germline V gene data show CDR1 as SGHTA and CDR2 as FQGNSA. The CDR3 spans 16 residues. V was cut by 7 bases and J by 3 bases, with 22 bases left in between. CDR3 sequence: CASISLDGTPDYEQYF. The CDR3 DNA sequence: TGTGCCAGCATCTCCCTAGACGGGACGCCAGACTACGAGCAGTACTTC. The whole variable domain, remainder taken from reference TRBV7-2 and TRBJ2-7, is GAGVSQSPSNKVTEKGKDVELRCDPISGHTALYWYRQSLGQGLEFLIYFQGNSAPDKSGLPSDRFSAERTGGSVSTLTIQRTQQEDSAVYLCASISLDGTPDYEQYFGPGTRLTVT.

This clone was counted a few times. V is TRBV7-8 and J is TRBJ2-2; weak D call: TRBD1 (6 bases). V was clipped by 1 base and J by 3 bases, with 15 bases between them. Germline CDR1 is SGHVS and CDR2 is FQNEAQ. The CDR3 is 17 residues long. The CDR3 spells CASSLGWGQDDTGELFF. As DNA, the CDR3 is TGTGCCAGCAGCTTAGGATGGGGGCAGGACGACACCGGGGAGCTGTTTTTT.

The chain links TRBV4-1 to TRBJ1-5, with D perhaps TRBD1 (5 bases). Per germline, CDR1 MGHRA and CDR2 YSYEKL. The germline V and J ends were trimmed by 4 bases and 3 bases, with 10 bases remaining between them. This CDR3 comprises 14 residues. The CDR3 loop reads CASSPGRTNQPQHF. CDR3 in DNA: TGCGCCAGCAGCCCGGGACGGACCAATCAGCCCCAGCATTTT.

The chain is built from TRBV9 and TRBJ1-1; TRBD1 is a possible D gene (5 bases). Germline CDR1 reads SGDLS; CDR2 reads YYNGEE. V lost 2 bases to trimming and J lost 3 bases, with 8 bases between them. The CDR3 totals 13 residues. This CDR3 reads CASSVWGDTEAFF. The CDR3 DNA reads TGTGCCAGCAGCGTTTGGGGGGACACTGAAGCTTTCTTT.

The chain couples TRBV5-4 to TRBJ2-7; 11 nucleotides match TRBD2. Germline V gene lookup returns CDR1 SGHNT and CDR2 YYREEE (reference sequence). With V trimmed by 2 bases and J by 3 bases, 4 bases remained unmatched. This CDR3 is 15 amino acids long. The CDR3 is CASSFLAGGSYEQYF. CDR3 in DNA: TGTGCCAGCAGCTTCCTAGCGGGGGGAAGCTACGAGCAGTACTTC.

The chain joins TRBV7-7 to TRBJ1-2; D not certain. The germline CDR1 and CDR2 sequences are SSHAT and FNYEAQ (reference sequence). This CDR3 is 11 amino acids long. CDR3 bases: TGTGCGATCCGGACGGATCTCGGCTACACCTTC. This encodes CAIRTDLGYTF. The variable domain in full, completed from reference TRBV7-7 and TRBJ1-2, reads GAGVSQSPRYKVTKRGQDVTLRCDPISSHATLYWYQQALGQGPEFLTYFNYEAQPDKSGLPSDRFSAERPEGSISTLTIQRTEQRDSAMYRCAIRTDLGYTFGSGTRLTVV.

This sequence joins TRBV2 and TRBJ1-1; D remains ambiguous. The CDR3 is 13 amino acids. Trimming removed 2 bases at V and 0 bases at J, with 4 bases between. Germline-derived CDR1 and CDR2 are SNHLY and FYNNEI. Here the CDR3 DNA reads TGTGCCAGCAGTGAAATAGTGAACACTGAAGCTTTCTTT. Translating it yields CASSEIVNTEAFF.

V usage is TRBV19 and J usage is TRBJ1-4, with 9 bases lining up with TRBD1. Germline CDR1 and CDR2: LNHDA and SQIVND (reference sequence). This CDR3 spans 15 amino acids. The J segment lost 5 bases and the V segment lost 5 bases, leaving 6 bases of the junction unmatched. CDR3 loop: CASSDPGTGNEKLFF. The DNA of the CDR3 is TGTGCCAGTAGTGACCCCGGGACAGGGAATGAAAAACTGTTTTTT.

This CDR3 reads CASTEWGKEETQYF. The CDR3 DNA follows: TGTGCCAGCACGGAATGGGGGAAAGAAGAGACCCAGTACTTC. This chain connects TRBV6-5 to TRBJ2-5, with D perhaps matching TRBD1 or TRBD2 (5 bases each). The CDR3 consists of 14 residues. Trimming cost V 7 bases and J 3 bases, with 15 bases left between them. Germline V gene lookup returns CDR1 MNHEY and CDR2 SVGAGI.

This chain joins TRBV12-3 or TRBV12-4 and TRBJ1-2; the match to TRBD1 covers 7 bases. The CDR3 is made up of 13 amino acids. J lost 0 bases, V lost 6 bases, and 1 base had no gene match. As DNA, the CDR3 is TGTGCCAGCAGCGACAGGGCTAACTATGGCTACACCTTC. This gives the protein CASSDRANYGYTF.

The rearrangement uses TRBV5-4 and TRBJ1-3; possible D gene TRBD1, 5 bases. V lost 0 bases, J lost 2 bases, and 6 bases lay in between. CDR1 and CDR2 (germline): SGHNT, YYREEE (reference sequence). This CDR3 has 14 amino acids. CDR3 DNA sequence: TGTGCCAGCAGCTTGGCAGGGACTGGAAACACCATATATTTT. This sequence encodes CASSLAGTGNTIYF.

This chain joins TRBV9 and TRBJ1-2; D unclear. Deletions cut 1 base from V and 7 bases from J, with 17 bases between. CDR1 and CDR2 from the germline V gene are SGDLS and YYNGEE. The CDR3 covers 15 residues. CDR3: CASSVSPDPRLGYTF. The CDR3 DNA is TGTGCCAGCAGCGTATCCCCGGACCCTCGCCTTGGCTACACCTTC. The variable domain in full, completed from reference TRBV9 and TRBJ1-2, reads DSGVTQTPKHLITATGQRVTLRCSPRSGDLSVYWYQQSLDQGLQFLIQYYNGEERAKGNILERFSAQQFPDLHSELNLSSLELGDSALYFCASSVSPDPRLGYTFGSGTRLTVV.

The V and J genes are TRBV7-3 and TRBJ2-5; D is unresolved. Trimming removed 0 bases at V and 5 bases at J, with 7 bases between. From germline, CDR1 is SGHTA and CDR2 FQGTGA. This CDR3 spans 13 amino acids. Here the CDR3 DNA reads TGTGCCAGCAGCTTAACGAATAGGGAGACCCAGTACTTC. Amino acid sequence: CASSLTNRETQYF.

CDR3 amino acids: CASSPTRGSSYNSPLHF. In DNA, the CDR3 is TGTGCCAGCAGCCCTACTCGGGGGAGCTCCTATAATTCACCCCTCCACTTT. The chain carries TRBV6-2 or TRBV6-3 and TRBJ1-6; TRBD1 is a possible D gene (5 bases). V was pared by 6 bases and J by 0 bases, with 15 bases between. Germline CDR1 is MNHEY and CDR2 is SVGEGT. This CDR3 region has 17 residues.

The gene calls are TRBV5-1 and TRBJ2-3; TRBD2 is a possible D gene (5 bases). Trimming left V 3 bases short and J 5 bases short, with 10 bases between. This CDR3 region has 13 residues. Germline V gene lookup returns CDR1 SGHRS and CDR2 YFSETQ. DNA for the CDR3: TGCGCCAGCAGCTCCCCTGGAGGAGATACGCAGTATTTT. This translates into CASSSPGGDTQYF.

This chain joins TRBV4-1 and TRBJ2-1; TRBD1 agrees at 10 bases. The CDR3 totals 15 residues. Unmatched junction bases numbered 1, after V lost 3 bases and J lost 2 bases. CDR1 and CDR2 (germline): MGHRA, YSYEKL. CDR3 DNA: TGCGCCAGCAGCCAGGACAGGGGGGCCTACAATGAGCAGTTCTTC. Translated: CASSQDRGAYNEQFF.

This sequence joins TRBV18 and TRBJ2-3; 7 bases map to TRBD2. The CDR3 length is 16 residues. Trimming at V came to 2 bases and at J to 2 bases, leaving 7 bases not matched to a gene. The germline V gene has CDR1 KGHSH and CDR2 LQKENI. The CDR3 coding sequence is TGTGCCAGCTCACCAGGCCTAGCGGCGACCACAGATACGCAGTATTTT. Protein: CASSPGLAATTDTQYF.

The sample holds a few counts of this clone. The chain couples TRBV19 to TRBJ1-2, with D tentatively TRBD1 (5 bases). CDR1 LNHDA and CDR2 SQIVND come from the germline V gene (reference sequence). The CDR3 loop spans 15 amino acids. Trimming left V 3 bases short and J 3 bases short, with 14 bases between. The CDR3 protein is CASSIRVSNDYGYTF. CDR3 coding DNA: TGTGCCAGTAGTATCAGGGTTAGCAACGACTATGGCTACACCTTC.

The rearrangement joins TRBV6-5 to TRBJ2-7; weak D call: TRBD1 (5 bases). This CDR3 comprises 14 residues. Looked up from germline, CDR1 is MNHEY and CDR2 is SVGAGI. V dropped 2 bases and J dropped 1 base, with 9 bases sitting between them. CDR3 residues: CASSYHPGSYEQYF. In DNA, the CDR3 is TGTGCCAGCAGTTACCACCCAGGGTCCTACGAGCAGTACTTC.